The clone carrying this T cell receptor (beta chain) was observed a handful of times. Antigen unknown. Patients aged 18 to 65 had newly diagnosed hyperthyroidism lasting under 2 months. Patients having uncontrolled infection, another autoimmune disease, pregnancy or lactation were not included. This entry comes from a study of T cells in Graves' hyperthyroidism and ophthalmopathy. Across the whole study: Sampling of peripheral blood happened at initial diagnosis, prior to any treatment.

Study conclusions and caveats: Onset of ophthalmopathy came a median roughly 6.9 months after the model predicted it.

Researchers took RNA transcripts and amplified the TCR beta CDR3 regions from them. The HTBI set primed first-round TCR CDR3 RT-PCR. TCRdb fed the multiplex PCR reads into MiXCR, producing one record per CDR3 protein. The sample includes more than 300,000 distinct CDR3 sequences, approximately 17% seen only once; the top ten take about a third. Sequencing was carried out using blood. The sequence came from a woman in her 30s with Graves' hyperthyroidism that later progressed to Graves' ophthalmopathy.

The CDR3 DNA reads as TGTGCCTGGAGTCCCCCTTGGACAGATACCTACGAGCAGTACTTC. Residues: CAWSPPWTDTYEQYF. The chain uses TRBV30 and TRBJ2-7; possibly TRBD1 for D (6 bases). This CDR3 is built from 15 residues. Germline assignment: CDR1 GTSNPN and CDR2 SVGIG (reference sequence). V was shortened by 2 bases and J by 2 bases, with 16 bases between the two germline ends.